Following are 3 T cell receptor beta chains from one sample sequenced in a study of blood T cell repertoires in COVID-19. Libraries were prepared by immunoSEQ multiplex PCR; TCRdb keeps only in-frame clonotypes and omits some of them. The sample lists over 200,000 clones; roughly 90% were seen once. Sequencing was performed on peripheral blood. Receptors originate from a man aged 55 to 69 who had recovered from COVID-19.

The rearrangement uses TRBV6-5 and TRBJ1-2, with TRBD1 matching over 10 bases. V lost 2 bases and J lost 6; bases outside the gene matches: 3. The CDR3 is made up of 14 amino acids. CDR1 MNHEY and CDR2 SVGAGI come from the germline V gene. CDR3: CASSYIGQGDGYTF. CDR3 nucleotide sequence: TGTGCCAGCAGTTACATCGGACAGGGGGATGGCTACACCTTC.

This clone was recorded only once. V and J are TRBV7-3 and TRBJ1-1, with 12 bases matching TRBD1. This CDR3 has 17 amino acids. V lost 1 base to trimming and J lost 3 bases; unmatched junction nucleotides: 6. Germline assignment: CDR1 SGHTA and CDR2 FQGTGA. CDR3 nucleotide sequence: TGTGCCAGCAGCTTAAGGGGACAGGGGGCGGCGTACACTGAAGCTTTCTTT. Translated, it gives CASSLRGQGAAYTEAFF.

V gene TRBV21-1 combines with J gene TRBJ1-6; the listed D gene, TRBD1, was not tested against the DNA. TRBV21-1 is listed as a pseudogene. The CDR3 has 15 amino acids. The CDR3 DNA follows: TGTGCCAGCAGCAAAGAGACAGGGTATAATTCACCCCTCCACTTT. It codes for CASSKETGYNSPLHF.